This T cell receptor (beta chain) was identified in a study of cytomegalovirus exposure and HLA in healthy donors. Overall study results and limits: A few chains linked to CMV were shown in vitro to be specific for CMV antigens. Cytomegalovirus status, reportedly, was diagnosed with high specificity and sensitivity by the classifier. Investigators reported approximately 150 TCR beta chains as tied to cytomegalovirus. Within the approximately 110 validation repertoires, first-cohort TCR clusters tended to co-occur, according to a later analysis.

Trimming removed 3 bases from V and 0 bases from J; junction bases left unmatched: 1. The CDR3 covers 15 residues. From germline, CDR1 is KGHSH and CDR2 LQKENI. TCRdb keeps only in-frame clones here, not all; method: immunoSEQ multiplex PCR. Of about 190,000 clones in the sample, approximately 88% were seen once. Of note for this clone: Its antigen is not known.

The sequencing sample was made of PBMCs. The chain is built from TRBV18 and TRBJ2-1, with TRBD2 identical over 8 bases. The receptor's source is a man younger than 30 in good health and CMV-seropositive. The chain's CDR3 is CASSPAGGSYNEQFF. Here the CDR3 DNA reads TGTGCCAGCTCACCGGCGGGAGGCTCCTACAATGAGCAGTTCTTC.